Listed below are T cell receptor beta chains from one sample, sequenced in a study of blood T cell repertoires in COVID-19. Method: immunoSEQ multiplex PCR; TCRdb's copy keeps in-frame clones and lacks some. The data show more than 300,000 clones, about nine tenths seen once. Input material: PBMCs or T cells enriched from blood (not recorded which). The receptor source for this set is a woman aged 18-29 years who had recovered from COVID-19. The CDR3 runs from the conserved cysteine through the conserved F or W. The D gene is left open where the match is weak. For some rows the clone size is stated as once, few or many, or as a class when expanded; others skip it.

. | TRBJ2-7 | . | TRBV14 | TGTGCCAGCAGCCAAGATTACCGGTTCAACGAGCAGTACTTC | CASSQDYRFNEQYF
TRBD1 | TRBJ1-2 | few | TRBV28 | TGTGCCAGCAGTTTAGGGCCGGGACGACAGGGGGTATTACTCGACTATGGCTACACCTTC | CASSLGPGRQGVLLDYGYTF
. | TRBJ1-6 | . | TRBV6-2/TRBV6-3 | TGTGCCAGCAGTTACATCGACAGGCCGAATTCACCCCTCCACTTT | CASSYIDRPNSPLHF
TRBD1 | TRBJ1-1 | . | TRBV7-8 | TGTGCCAGCAGCCTCTACGGACAGGGGGCCGGCACTGAAGCTTTCTTT | CASSLYGQGAGTEAFF
. | TRBJ2-1 | . | TRBV12-3/TRBV12-4 | TGTGCCAGCAGTTTTGGGTGGGCAGGTGGGCAGTTCTTC | CASSFGWAGGQFF
. | TRBJ1-2 | once | TRBV28 | TGTGCCAGCAGTTTGCGGACAGCCAACTATGGCTACACCTTC | CASSLRTANYGYTF
. | TRBJ2-1 | . | TRBV2 | TGTGCCAGCAGTGCTTTGGGGCGGGATACCTACAATGAGCAGTTCTTC | CASSALGRDTYNEQFF
TRBD2 | TRBJ2-7 | . | TRBV5-1 | TGCGCCAGCAGCTTGACAACTAGCGGGGTCTACGAGCAGTACTTC | CASSLTTSGVYEQYF
. | TRBJ1-2 | . | TRBV29-1 | TGCAGCGTTGACGGGGGGGCGTCCTTCTATGGCTACACCTTC | CSVDGGASFYGYTF
TRBD1 | TRBJ2-7 | . | TRBV5-6 | TGTGCCAGCAAGGTAGACAGGGGACAATACTCCTACGAGCAGTACTTC | CASKVDRGQYSYEQYF
. | TRBJ1-4 | . | TRBV5-1 | TGCGCCAGCAGCTTGTTCGGGGAAGAAAAACTGTTTTTT | CASSLFGEEKLFF
. | TRBJ2-7 | . | TRBV9 | TGTGCCAGCAGCGTAACCGGGCAGGGGACCTACGAGCAGTACTTC | CASSVTGQGTYEQYF
TRBD2 | TRBJ2-7 | . | TRBV6-2/TRBV6-3 | TGTGCCAGCAGTCCCTCCGGGACTAGAGTCTTTGGCTTC | CASSPSGTRVFGF
TRBD2 | TRBJ2-1 | . | TRBV6-5 | TGTGCCAGCAGTTACCTAGCGGGGGGGCTGGGCAATGAGCAGTTCTTC | CASSYLAGGLGNEQFF
. | TRBJ1-5 | . | TRBV30 | TGTGCCTGGAGGCCACAGGTTGCGAATCAGCCCCAGCATTTT | CAWRPQVANQPQHF
. | TRBJ1-2 | . | TRBV19 | TGTGCCAGTAGGGGGGCAGGCGGCTACACCTTC | CASRGAGGYTF
. | TRBJ1-3 | . | TRBV18 | TGTGCCAGCTCACCACAGACAGCTATATCTGGAAACACCATATATTTT | CASSPQTAISGNTIYF
. | TRBJ1-5 | . | TRBV29-1 | TGCAGCGTAATGACCGGGACATACAATCAGCCCCAGCATTTT | CSVMTGTYNQPQHF
. | TRBJ2-6 | . | TRBV28 | TGTGCCATCGCGGGGGCCAACGTCCTGACTTTC | CAIAGANVLTF
. | TRBJ1-5 | . | TRBV19 | TGTGCCAGTAGAATAGGACAAGGCCTTAGCAATCAGCCCCAGCATTTT | CASRIGQGLSNQPQHF
TRBD1 | TRBJ2-2 | . | TRBV5-1 | TGCGCCAGCAGCTTATATACAGGGGGGAACACCGGGGAGCTGTTTTTT | CASSLYTGGNTGELFF
TRBD1 | TRBJ2-1 | . | TRBV7-3 | TGTGCCAGCAGCTTCGGGACAGGGTACAATGAGCAGTTCTTC | CASSFGTGYNEQFF
. | TRBJ1-2 | . | TRBV6-5 | TGTGCCAGCACCCCCGGGACACCGTTCTATGGCTACACCTTC | CASTPGTPFYGYTF
. | TRBJ2-2 | . | TRBV15 | TGTGCCACCAGCAGAGATCTCTTGGCGGCGATGGGGGAGCTGTTTTTT | CATSRDLLAAMGELFF
. | TRBJ1-3 | . | TRBV6-2/TRBV6-3 | TGTGCCAGCAGCTCTACGACAGGAAACCCTAAGGACTCTGGAAACACCATATATTTT | CASSSTTGNPKDSGNTIYF